This is a list of T cell receptor beta chains from one sample in a study of identical twins. TCRdb re-called the 5' RACE reads with MiXCR, one entry per CDR3 protein. The sample shows a few hundred thousand distinct CDR3 sequences, around 9.6% of them seen only once. This sample also appeared in a second study, on yellow fever vaccine responses in identical twins.

What was sequenced was PBMCs. These receptors came from a woman in her late teens or twenties in good health. Both conserved end residues are trimmed from each CDR3.

SARGGRAQDEQF	TRBJ2-1	TRBV20-1
ASSLKPSLGNEQF	TRBJ2-1	TRBV7-3
ATSRVGTGSYEQY	TRBJ2-7	TRBV15
ASSLVRDRVFAF	TRBJ1-1	TRBV12-3/TRBV12-4
ASNGQGGPYEQY	TRBJ2-7	TRBV11-2
ASSMTGNTYEQY	TRBJ2-7	TRBV19
ATSRDRLSKVLVAGQETQY	TRBJ2-5	TRBV15
ASSPQTLFYEQY	TRBJ2-7	TRBV27
ASSASLAGGGETQY	TRBJ2-5	TRBV4-3
ASRNLSYEQY	TRBJ2-7	TRBV7-8
ARGGVRSYEQY	TRBJ2-7	TRBV11-3
ASSQELVNEQF	TRBJ2-1	TRBV14
ASSPRSRGLETQY	TRBJ2-5	TRBV5-1
ASSTRAFGTETQY	TRBJ2-5	TRBV3-1
ASSVGVAGPYEQY	TRBJ2-7	TRBV9
SVDGTEGYT	TRBJ1-2	TRBV29-1
ASLGQGPTNEKLF	TRBJ1-4	TRBV5-1
ASSLRSGTGSYGYT	TRBJ1-2	TRBV12-3/TRBV12-4
ASAPGQGVSSTDTQY	TRBJ2-3	TRBV12-5
ASSHLGDHTEAF	TRBJ1-1	TRBV7-9
ASVAGLQYNEQF	TRBJ2-1	TRBV2
SASHTYEQY	TRBJ2-7	TRBV20-1
ASEYDFLAGTDNEQF	TRBJ2-1	TRBV12-3/TRBV12-4
ASSEFDSSPTEAF	TRBJ1-1	TRBV2
ASRPDGPYEQY	TRBJ2-7	TRBV28
ASRFGLGLDNEQF	TRBJ2-1	TRBV7-9
ASSQVGGDKTQY	TRBJ2-5	TRBV4-2
ASSFNVAGGAYNEQF	TRBJ2-1	TRBV28
ASSQDTLAAETQY	TRBJ2-5	TRBV4-1
AISAAGGMTDTQY	TRBJ2-3	TRBV6-1
ASTFAGPSYEQY	TRBJ2-7	TRBV12-3/TRBV12-4
ASSFSGKETQY	TRBJ2-5	TRBV12-3/TRBV12-4
SASTAGNHGGQY	TRBJ2-7	TRBV20-1
ASSLSFGDTQY	TRBJ2-3	TRBV5-1
ASSLLGVSTDTQY	TRBJ2-3	TRBV12-3/TRBV12-4
ASNTNLPNTEAF	TRBJ1-1	TRBV12-3/TRBV12-4
ATSDLGVGNTGELF	TRBJ2-2	TRBV24-1
ASSVGTSGLIEQY	TRBJ2-7	TRBV28
ASSLLGTSGLPQETQY	TRBJ2-5	TRBV28
ASSPPGEKY	TRBJ2-5	TRBV7-3
ASSPRTGGGNTEAF	TRBJ1-1	TRBV9
ASLRTGGSYEQY	TRBJ2-7	TRBV28
ASSLVGGRNNEQF	TRBJ2-1	TRBV5-6
SVDNRDDDMRGGYT	TRBJ1-2	TRBV29-1
SAAGTQQETQY	TRBJ2-5	TRBV20-1
ASSQDFATGKQF	TRBJ2-1	TRBV3-1
ASRSNGIRNQPQH	TRBJ1-5	TRBV19
ASRILGTGAREQY	TRBJ2-7	TRBV6-1